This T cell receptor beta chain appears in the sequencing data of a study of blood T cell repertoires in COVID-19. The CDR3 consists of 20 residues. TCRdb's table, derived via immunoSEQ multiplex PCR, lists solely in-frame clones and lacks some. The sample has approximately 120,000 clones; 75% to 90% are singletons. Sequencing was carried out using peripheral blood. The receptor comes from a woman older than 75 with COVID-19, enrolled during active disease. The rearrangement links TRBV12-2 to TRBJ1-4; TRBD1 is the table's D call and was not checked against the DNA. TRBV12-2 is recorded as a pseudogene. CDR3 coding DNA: TGTGCAAGTCGCTTAATTCCCGCCACAGGGGGGCTCTTGACTAATGAAAAACTGTTTTTT. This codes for CASRLIPATGGLLTNEKLFF.